This T cell receptor (beta chain) derives from a study of T cells after yellow fever vaccination. This clonotype was recorded many times. Its antigen is unknown. Broader study findings: In post-booster samples, most primary-vaccination clones reappeared (around 95% CD4, approximately 91% CD8). A minor fraction of clonotypes spanned both CD4 and CD8 compartments. High-abundance clonotypes from the bulk population could contaminate FACS-sorted repertoires.

5'RACE template switching produced TCR cDNA carrying a universal primer site and UMIs. Each CDR3 protein is one row after TCRdb ran MiXCR on the 5' RACE reads. The data show some 240,000 distinct CDR3 sequences, about 3.5% seen once. This CDR3 is built from 13 residues. The ends lost 8 bases at V and 3 bases at J; junction bases unmatched: 3. Germline loops: CDR1 MNHEY, CDR2 SMNVEV (reference sequence). The chain employs TRBV27 and TRBJ2-7; 11 nucleotides agree with TRBD1. The sequences come from PBMCs, collected 15 days after the yellow fever booster vaccination. This receptor was taken from a man aged 18 to 29 who received the YFV17D yellow fever vaccine. The CDR3 region has the DNA TGTGCCAGCCCGGGACAGGGGGGCTACGAGCAGTACTTC. It encodes CASPGQGGYEQYF.